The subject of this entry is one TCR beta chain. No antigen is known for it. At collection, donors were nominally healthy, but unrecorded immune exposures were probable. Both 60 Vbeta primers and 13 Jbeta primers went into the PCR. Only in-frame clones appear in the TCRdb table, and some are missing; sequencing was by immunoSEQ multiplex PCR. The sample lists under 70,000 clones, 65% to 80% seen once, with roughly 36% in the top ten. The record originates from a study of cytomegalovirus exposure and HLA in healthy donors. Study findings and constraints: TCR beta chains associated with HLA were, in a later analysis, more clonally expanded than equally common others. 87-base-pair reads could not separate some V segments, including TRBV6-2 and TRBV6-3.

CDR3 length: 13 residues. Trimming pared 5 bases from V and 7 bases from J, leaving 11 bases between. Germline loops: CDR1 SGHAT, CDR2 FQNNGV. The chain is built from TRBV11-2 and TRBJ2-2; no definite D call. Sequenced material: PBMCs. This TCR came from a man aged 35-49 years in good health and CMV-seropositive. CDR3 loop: CASSHPLSGELFF. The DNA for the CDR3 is TGTGCCAGCAGCCACCCTCTGAGCGGGGAGCTGTTTTTT.